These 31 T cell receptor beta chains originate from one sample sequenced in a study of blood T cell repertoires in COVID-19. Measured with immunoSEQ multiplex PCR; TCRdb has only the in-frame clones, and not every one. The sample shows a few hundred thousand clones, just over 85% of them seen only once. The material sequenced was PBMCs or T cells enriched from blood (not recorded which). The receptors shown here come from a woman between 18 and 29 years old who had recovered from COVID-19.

This chain's CDR3 is CASSPHTDRGRNQPQHF. CDR3 in DNA: TGTGCCAGCAGCCCCCACACCGACAGGGGTCGCAATCAGCCCCAGCATTTT. The chain combines TRBV14 with TRBJ1-5, with TRBD1 matching over 8 bases. This CDR3 comprises 17 residues. Trimming cost V 4 bases and J 2 bases; bases outside gene matches: 10. Germline CDR1 is SGHDN and CDR2 is FVKESK.

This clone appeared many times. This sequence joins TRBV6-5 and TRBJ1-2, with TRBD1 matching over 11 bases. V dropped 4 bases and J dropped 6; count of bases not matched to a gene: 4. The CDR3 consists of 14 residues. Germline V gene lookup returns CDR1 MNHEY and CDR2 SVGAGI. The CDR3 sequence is CASSWTGGLDGYTF. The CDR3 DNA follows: TGTGCCAGCAGTTGGACAGGGGGCCTCGATGGCTACACCTTC.

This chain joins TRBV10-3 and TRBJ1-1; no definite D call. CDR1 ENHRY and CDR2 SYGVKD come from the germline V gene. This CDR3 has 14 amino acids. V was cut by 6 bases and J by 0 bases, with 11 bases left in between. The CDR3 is CAISLGSLNTEAFF. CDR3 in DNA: TGTGCCATCAGCCTGGGCAGCTTGAACACTGAAGCTTTCTTT.

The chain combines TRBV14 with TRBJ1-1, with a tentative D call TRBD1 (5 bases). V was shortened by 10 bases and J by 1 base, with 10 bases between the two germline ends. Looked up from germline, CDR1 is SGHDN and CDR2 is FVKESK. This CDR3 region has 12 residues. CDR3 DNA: TGTGCCATCCCAGGGTGGAACACTGAAGCTTTCTTT. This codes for CAIPGWNTEAFF.

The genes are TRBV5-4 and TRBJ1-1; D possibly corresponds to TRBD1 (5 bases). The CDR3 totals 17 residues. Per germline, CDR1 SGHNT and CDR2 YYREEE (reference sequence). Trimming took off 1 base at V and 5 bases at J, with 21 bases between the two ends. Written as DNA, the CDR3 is TGTGCCAGCAGCTTGCCCAGCAGGGTCCCCGGAGCAACTGAAGCTTTCTTT. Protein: CASSLPSRVPGATEAFF.

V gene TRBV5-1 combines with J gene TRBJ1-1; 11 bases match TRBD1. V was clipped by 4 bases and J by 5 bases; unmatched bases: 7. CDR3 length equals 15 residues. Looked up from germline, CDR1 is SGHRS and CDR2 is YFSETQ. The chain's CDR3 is CASSPTGTGGTEAFF. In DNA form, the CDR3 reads TGCGCCAGCAGCCCCACCGGGACAGGGGGGACTGAAGCTTTCTTT. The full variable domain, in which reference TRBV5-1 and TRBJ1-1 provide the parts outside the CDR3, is KAGVTQTPRYLIKTRGQQVTLSCSPISGHRSVSWYQQTPGQGLQFLFEYFSETQRNKGNFPGRFSGRQFSNSRSEMNVSTLELGDSALYLCASSPTGTGGTEAFFGQGTRLTVV.

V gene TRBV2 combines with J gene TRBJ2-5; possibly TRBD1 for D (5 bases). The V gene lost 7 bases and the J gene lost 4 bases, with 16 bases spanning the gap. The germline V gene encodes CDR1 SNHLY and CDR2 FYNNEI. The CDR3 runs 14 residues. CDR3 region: CASTQPGLRETQYF. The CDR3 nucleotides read TGTGCCAGCACCCAACCAGGGTTGCGAGAGACCCAGTACTTC.

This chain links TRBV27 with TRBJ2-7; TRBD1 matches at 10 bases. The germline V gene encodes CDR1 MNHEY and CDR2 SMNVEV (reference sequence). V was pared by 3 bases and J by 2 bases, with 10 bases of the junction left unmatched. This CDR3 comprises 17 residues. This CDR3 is CASSFSAGDRGAYEQYF. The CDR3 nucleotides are TGTGCCAGCAGTTTTTCCGCTGGGGACAGGGGAGCCTACGAGCAGTACTTC.

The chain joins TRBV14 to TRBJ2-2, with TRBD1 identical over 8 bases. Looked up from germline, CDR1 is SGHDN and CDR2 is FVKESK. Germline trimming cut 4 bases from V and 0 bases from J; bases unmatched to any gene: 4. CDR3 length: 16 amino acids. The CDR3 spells CASSRRTGSNTGELFF. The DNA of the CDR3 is TGTGCCAGCAGCCGAAGGACAGGGTCGAACACCGGGGAGCTGTTTTTT.

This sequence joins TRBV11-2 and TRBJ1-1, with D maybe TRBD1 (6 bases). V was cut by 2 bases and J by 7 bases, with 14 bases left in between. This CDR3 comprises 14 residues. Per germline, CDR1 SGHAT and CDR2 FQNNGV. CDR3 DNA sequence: TGTGCCAGCAGCTTACCGGGACACTTTCGTGAAGCTTTCTTT. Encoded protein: CASSLPGHFREAFF. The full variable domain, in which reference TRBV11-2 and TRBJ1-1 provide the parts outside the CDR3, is EAGVAQSPRYKIIEKRQSVAFWCNPISGHATLYWYQQILGQGPKLLIQFQNNGVVDDSQLPKDRFSAERLKGVDSTLKIQPAKLEDSAVYLCASSLPGHFREAFFGQGTRLTVV.

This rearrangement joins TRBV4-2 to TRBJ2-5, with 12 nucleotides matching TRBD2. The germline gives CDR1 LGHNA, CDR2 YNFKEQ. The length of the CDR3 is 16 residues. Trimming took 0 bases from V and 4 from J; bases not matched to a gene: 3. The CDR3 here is CASSQETSGGPETQYF. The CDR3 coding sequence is TGTGCCAGCAGCCAAGAGACTAGCGGGGGCCCAGAGACCCAGTACTTC.

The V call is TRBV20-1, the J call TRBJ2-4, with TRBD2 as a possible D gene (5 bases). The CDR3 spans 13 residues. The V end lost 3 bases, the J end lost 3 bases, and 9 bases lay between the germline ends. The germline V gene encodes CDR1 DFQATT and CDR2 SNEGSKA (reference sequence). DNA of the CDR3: TGCAGTGCTAGTTCGGAGGACAAAAACATTCAGTACTTC. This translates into CSASSEDKNIQYF.

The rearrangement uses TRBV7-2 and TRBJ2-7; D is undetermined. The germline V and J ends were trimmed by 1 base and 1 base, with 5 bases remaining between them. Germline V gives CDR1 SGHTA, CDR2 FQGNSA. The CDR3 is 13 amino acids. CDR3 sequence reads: CASSLVESYEQYF. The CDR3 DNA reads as TGTGCCAGCAGCTTAGTCGAGTCCTACGAGCAGTACTTC.

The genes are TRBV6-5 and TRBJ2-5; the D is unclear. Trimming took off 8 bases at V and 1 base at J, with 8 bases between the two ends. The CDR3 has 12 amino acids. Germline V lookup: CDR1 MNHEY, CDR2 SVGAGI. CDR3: CASWSIQETQYF. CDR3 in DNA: TGTGCCAGCTGGAGTATCCAAGAGACCCAGTACTTC.

CDR3 in DNA: TGTGCCAGCCAGATGTTGGAGGGAACCTATGGCTACACCTTC. Translated, it gives CASQMLEGTYGYTF. The rearrangement links TRBV18 to TRBJ1-2, with D unresolved. The germline CDR1 and CDR2 sequences are KGHSH and LQKENI. Trimming took 8 bases from V and 4 from J, leaving 17 bases between them. The CDR3 spans 14 residues.

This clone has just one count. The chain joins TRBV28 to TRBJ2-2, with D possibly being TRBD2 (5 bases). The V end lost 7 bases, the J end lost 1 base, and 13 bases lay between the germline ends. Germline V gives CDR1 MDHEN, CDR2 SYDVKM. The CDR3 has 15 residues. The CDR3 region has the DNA TGTGCCAGCAAAAGGCTAGCCCAGAACACCGGGGAGCTGTTTTTT. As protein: CASKRLAQNTGELFF.

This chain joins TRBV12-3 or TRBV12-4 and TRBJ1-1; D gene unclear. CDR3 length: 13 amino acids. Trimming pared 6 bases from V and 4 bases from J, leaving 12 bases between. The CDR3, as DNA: TGTGCCAGCAGCCTAGGTACGGCCACTGAAGCTTTCTTT. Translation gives CASSLGTATEAFF.

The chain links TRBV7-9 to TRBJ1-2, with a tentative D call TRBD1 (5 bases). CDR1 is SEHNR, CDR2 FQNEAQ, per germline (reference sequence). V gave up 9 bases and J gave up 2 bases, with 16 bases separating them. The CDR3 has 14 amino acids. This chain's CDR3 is CASVDRKGNYGYTF. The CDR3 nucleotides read TGTGCCAGTGTTGACCGGAAGGGGAACTATGGCTACACCTTC.

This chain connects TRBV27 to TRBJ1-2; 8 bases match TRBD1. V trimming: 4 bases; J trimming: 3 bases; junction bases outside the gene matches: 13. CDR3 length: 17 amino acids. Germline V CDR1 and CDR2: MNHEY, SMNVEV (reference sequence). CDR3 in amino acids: CASSSLRPLTGDYGYTF. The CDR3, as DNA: TGTGCCAGCAGTTCACTTAGGCCTTTGACAGGGGACTATGGCTACACCTTC.

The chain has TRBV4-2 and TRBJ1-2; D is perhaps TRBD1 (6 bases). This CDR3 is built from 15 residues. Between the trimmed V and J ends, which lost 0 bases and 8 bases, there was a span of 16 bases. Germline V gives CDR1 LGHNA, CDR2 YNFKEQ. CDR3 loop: CASSQEWEQGGGYTF. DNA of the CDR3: TGTGCCAGCAGCCAAGAGTGGGAACAGGGTGGGGGCTACACCTTC.

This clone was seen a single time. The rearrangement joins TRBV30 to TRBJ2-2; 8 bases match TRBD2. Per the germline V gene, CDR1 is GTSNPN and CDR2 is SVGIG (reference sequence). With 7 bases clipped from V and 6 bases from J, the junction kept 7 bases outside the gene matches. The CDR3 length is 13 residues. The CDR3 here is CAFQGLGSGELFF. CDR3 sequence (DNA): TGTGCCTTCCAGGGACTAGGGTCCGGGGAGCTGTTTTTT.

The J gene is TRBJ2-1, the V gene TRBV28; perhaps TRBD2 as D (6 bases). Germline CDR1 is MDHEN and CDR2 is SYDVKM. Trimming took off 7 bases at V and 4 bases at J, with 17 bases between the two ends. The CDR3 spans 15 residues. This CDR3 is CASTTFYGGYNEQFF. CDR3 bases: TGTGCCAGCACCACCTTTTACGGGGGATACAATGAGCAGTTCTTC.

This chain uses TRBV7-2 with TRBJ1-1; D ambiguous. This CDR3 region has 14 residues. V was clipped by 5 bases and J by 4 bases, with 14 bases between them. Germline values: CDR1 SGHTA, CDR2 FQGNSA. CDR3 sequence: CASSALDILTEAFF. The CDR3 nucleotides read TGTGCCAGCAGCGCGCTTGACATTCTCACTGAAGCTTTCTTT. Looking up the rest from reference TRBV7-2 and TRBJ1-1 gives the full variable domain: GAGVSQSPSNKVTEKGKDVELRCDPISGHTALYWYRQSLGQGLEFLIYFQGNSAPDKSGLPSDRFSAERTGGSVSTLTIQRTQQEDSAVYLCASSALDILTEAFFGQGTRLTVV.

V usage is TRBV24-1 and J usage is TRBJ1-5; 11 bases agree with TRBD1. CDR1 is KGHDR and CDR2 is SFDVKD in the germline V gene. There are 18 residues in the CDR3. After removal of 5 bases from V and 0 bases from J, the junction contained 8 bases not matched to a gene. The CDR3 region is CATSGNPGQGDSNQPQHF. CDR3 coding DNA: TGTGCCACCAGTGGGAATCCGGGACAGGGGGATAGCAATCAGCCCCAGCATTTT.

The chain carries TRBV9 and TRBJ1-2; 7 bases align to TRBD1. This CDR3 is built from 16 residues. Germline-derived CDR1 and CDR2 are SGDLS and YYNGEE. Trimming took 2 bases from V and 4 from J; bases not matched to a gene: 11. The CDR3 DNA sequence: TGTGCCAGCAGCGTTCTTGTGACAGGGTCTGGCTATGGCTACACCTTC. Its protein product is CASSVLVTGSGYGYTF.

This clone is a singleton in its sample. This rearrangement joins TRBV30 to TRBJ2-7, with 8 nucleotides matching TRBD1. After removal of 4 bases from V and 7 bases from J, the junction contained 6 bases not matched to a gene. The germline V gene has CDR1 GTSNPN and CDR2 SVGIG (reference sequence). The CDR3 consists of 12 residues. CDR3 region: CAWKGQGLEQYF. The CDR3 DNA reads TGTGCCTGGAAAGGACAGGGTTTAGAGCAGTACTTC.

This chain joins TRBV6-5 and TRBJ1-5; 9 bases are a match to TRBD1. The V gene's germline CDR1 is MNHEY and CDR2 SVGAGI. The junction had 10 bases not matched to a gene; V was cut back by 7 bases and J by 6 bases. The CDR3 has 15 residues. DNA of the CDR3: TGTGCCAGCATTATTACAGGGGGCTGGGGTCAGCCCCAGCATTTT. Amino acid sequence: CASIITGGWGQPQHF.

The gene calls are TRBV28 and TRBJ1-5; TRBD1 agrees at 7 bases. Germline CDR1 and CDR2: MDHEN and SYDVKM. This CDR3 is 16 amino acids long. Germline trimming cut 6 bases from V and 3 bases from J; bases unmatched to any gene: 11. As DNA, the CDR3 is TGTGCCAGCAGGTCGCTGGGGACAGAACCCAATCAGCCCCAGCATTTT. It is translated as CASRSLGTEPNQPQHF.

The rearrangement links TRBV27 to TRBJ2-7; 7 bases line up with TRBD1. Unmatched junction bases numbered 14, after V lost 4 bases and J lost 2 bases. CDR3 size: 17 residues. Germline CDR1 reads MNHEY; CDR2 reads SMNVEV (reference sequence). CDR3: CASSSEPIRGFTYEQYF. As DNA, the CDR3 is TGTGCCAGCAGTTCCGAGCCAATCAGGGGGTTCACCTACGAGCAGTACTTC.

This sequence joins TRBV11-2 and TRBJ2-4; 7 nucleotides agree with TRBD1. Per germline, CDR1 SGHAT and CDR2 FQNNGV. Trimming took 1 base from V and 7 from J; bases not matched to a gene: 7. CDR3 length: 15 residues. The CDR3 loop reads CASSLGGDRENIQYF. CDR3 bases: TGTGCCAGCAGCTTAGGCGGTGACAGGGAGAACATTCAGTACTTC.

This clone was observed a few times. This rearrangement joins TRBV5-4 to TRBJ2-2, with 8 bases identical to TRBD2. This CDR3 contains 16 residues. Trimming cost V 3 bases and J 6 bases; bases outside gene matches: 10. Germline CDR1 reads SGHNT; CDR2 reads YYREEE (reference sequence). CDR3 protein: CASSSKAGLVPGELFF. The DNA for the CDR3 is TGTGCCAGCAGCTCGAAGGCGGGACTAGTCCCCGGGGAGCTGTTTTTT. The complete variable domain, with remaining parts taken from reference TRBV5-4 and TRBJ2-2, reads ETGVTQSPTHLIKTRGQQVTLRCSSQSGHNTVSWYQQALGQGPQFIFQYYREEENGRGNFPPRFSGLQFPNYSSELNVNALELDDSALYLCASSSKAGLVPGELFFGEGSRLTVL.